This record covers a single T cell receptor (beta chain). These data belong to a study of control samples from healthy donors and cancer patients. The CDR3 covers 14 residues. Germline V gene data show CDR1 as MNHNY and CDR2 as SVGAGI (reference sequence). V lost 7 bases and J lost 7, with 14 bases in between. Here immunoSEQ multiplex PCR was the method, and the copy in TCRdb shows in-frame clones only, minus some. The table lists more than 95,000 clones, about 90% of them singletons. The V gene is TRBV6-6, the J gene TRBJ1-6; D may be TRBD1 (5 bases). Material: blood. This sequence originates from a man between 60 and 70 years old in good health. The CDR3 region has the DNA TGTGCCAGCATCGAGTCCAGGGAGAATTCACCCCTCCACTTT. Protein product: CASIESRENSPLHF.